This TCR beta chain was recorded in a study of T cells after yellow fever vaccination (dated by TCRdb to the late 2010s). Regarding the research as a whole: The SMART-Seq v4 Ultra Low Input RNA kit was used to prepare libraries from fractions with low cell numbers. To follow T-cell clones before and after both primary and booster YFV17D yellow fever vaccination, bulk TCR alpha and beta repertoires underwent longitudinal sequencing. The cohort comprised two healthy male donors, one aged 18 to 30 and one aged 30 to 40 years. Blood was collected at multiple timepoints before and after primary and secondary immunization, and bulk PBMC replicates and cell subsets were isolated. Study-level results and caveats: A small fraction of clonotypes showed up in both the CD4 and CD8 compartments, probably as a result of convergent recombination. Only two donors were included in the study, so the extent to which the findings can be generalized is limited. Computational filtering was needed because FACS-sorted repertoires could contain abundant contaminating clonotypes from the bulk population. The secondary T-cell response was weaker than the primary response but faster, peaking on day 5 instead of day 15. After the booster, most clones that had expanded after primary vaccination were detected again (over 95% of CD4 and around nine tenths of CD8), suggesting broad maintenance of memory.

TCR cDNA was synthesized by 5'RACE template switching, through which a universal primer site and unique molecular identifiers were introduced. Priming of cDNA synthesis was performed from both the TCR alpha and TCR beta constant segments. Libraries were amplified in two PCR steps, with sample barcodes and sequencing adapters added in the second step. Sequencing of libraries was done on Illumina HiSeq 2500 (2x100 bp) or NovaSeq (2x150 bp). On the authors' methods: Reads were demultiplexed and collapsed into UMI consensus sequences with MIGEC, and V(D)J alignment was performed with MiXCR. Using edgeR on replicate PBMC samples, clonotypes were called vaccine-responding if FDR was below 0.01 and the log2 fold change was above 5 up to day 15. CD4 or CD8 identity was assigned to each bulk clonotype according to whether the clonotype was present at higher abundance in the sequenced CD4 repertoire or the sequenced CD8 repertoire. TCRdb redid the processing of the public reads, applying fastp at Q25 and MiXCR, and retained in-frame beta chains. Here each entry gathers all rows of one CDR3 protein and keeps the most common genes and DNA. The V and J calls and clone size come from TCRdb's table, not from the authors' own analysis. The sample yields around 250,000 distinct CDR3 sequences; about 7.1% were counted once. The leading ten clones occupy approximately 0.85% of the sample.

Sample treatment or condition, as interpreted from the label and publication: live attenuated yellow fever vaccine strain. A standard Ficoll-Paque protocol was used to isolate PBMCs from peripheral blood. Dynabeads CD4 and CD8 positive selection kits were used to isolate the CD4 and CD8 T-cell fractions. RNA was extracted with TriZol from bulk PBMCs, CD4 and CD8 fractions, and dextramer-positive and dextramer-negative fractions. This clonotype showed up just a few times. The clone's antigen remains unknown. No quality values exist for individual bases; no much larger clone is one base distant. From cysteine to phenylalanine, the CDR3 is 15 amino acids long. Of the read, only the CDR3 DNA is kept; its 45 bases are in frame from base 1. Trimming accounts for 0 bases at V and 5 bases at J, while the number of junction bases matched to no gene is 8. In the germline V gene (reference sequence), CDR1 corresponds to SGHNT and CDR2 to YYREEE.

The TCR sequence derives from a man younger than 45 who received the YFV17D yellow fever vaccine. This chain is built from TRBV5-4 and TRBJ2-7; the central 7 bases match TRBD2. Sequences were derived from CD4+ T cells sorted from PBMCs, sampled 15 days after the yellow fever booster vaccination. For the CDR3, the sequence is CASSLEVAGVDEQYF. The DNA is TGTGCCAGCAGCTTGGAGGTCGCGGGAGTCGACGAGCAGTACTTC. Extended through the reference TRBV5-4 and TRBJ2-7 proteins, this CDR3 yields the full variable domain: ETGVTQSPTHLIKTRGQQVTLRCSSQSGHNTVSWYQQALGQGPQFIFQYYREEENGRGNFPPRFSGLQFPNYSSELNVNALELDDSALYLCASSLEVAGVDEQYFGPGTRLTVT.